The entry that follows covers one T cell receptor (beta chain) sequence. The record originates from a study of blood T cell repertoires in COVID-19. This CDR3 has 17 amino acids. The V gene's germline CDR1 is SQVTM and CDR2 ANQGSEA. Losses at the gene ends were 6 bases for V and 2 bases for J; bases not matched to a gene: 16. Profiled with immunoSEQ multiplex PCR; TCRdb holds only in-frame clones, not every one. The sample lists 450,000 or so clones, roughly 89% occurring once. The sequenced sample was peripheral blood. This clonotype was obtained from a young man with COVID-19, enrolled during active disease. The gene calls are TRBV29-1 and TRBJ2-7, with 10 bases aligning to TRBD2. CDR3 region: CSVTRGAGTSVTYEQYF. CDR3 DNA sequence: TGCAGCGTGACAAGGGGAGCGGGGACTAGCGTTACCTACGAGCAGTACTTC.